Below, 20 T cell receptor beta chains from the same sample are listed, as sequenced in a study of blood T cell repertoires in COVID-19. Generated by immunoSEQ multiplex PCR, the TCRdb table keeps only in-frame clones and is missing some. The sample holds about 24,000 clones, roughly 86% seen once. The specimen was peripheral blood. The receptors here all came from a man between 45 and 60 years old with active COVID-19.

This clone was counted a single time. V and J are TRBV12-3 or TRBV12-4 and TRBJ2-7; TRBD2 might be the D (5 bases). Deletions cut 5 bases from V and 9 bases from J, with 11 bases between. The CDR3 extends over 11 amino acids. The CDR3 DNA sequence: TGTGCCAGCAGTCTGAGGGAGTGGCAGTACTTC. Translated: CASSLREWQYF.

CDR3 loop: CASSLEGRGVTAAFF. The DNA for the CDR3 is TGTGCCAGCAGCTTGGAGGGGAGGGGGGTGACGGCAGCTTTCTTT. The V gene is TRBV5-6, the J gene TRBJ1-1, with a weak D call TRBD1 (6 bases). This CDR3 spans 15 amino acids. Germline-derived CDR1 and CDR2 are SGHDT and YYEEEE. V was pared by 0 bases and J by 10 bases, with 19 bases between.

The chain recombines TRBV24-1 with TRBJ1-2; TRBD1 matches 7 bases. The ends lost 6 bases at V and 4 bases at J; junction bases unmatched: 13. The germline gives CDR1 KGHDR, CDR2 SFDVKD. This CDR3 region has 16 residues. CDR3 protein: CATSIASGGSIYGYTF. As DNA, the CDR3 is TGTGCCACCAGTATTGCTTCAGGGGGATCGATCTATGGCTACACCTTC.

The chain joins TRBV15 to TRBJ2-1, with D uncertain. V was clipped by 4 bases and J by 6 bases, with 13 bases between them. This CDR3 has 14 amino acids. Per germline, CDR1 LNHNV and CDR2 YYDKDF (reference sequence). CDR3 amino acids: CATSNRRVVNEQFF. The DNA for the CDR3 is TGTGCCACCAGCAATAGAAGAGTGGTCAATGAGCAGTTCTTC.

The CDR3 nucleotides read TGTGCCACCACTCCACGACTAGGGCCCTACAATGAGCAGTTCTTC. Encoded protein: CATTPRLGPYNEQFF. The chain combines TRBV15 with TRBJ2-1, with D possibly TRBD2 on 6 matching bases. The CDR3 totals 15 residues. V gave up 7 bases and J gave up 2 bases, with 15 bases separating them. Germline CDR1 and CDR2: LNHNV and YYDKDF (reference sequence).

CDR3 nucleotide sequence: TGTGCCAGCAGGGGACAGGTTGGCGGCTACACCTTC. Translation gives CASRGQVGGYTF. The chain carries TRBV2 and TRBJ1-2, with 8 bases lining up with TRBD1. The CDR3 length is 12 residues. Looked up from germline, CDR1 is SNHLY and CDR2 is FYNNEI. V trimming: 6 bases; J trimming: 8 bases; junction bases outside the gene matches: 5.

The chain links TRBV5-1 to TRBJ2-1, with TRBD1 identical over 7 bases. CDR1 SGHRS and CDR2 YFSETQ come from the germline V gene. The J segment lost 7 bases and the V segment lost 0 bases, leaving 7 bases of the junction unmatched. The CDR3 length is 15 residues. DNA of the CDR3: TGCGCCAGCAGCTTGGCGAGGACAGGCCCGAATGAGCAGTTCTTC. This codes for CASSLARTGPNEQFF.

A single count supports this clone. This chain joins TRBV13 and TRBJ2-3; D call uncertain. The CDR3 length is 15 residues. With 2 bases removed from V and 1 base from J, the gap between germline ends came to 10 bases. The germline CDR1 and CDR2 sequences are PRHDT and FYEKMQ (reference sequence). CDR3 region: CASSLPSPGTDTQYF. CDR3 in DNA: TGTGCCAGCAGCTTACCTTCACCGGGCACAGATACGCAGTATTTT. The full variable domain, its missing parts supplied by reference TRBV13 and TRBJ2-3, is AAGVIQSPRHLIKEKRETATLKCYPIPRHDTVYWYQQGPGQDPQFLISFYEKMQSDKGSIPDRFSAQQFSDYHSELNMSSLELGDSALYFCASSLPSPGTDTQYFGPGTRLTVL.

The chain couples TRBV6-5 to TRBJ2-5; 9 bases match TRBD1. CDR3 size: 15 residues. The V and J ends lost 8 bases and 7 bases, in that order; junction bases with no gene match: 14. Germline lookup yields CDR1 MNHEY and CDR2 SVGAGI. The CDR3 is CASQIGQGRSGTQYF. DNA for the CDR3: TGTGCCAGCCAAATTGGACAGGGGAGGAGTGGGACCCAGTACTTC.

The chain carries TRBV5-4 and TRBJ2-7; 11 bases are a match to TRBD1. V lost 4 bases, J lost 7 bases, and 4 bases stayed unmatched. Germline CDR1 is SGHNT and CDR2 is YYREEE (reference sequence). The CDR3 is made up of 13 amino acids. This CDR3 reads CASSPDRGQEQYF. The CDR3 DNA follows: TGTGCCAGCAGCCCGGACAGGGGGCAAGAGCAGTACTTC.

The chain employs TRBV28 and TRBJ1-5; D may be TRBD1 (6 bases). The CDR3 has 16 residues. In germline, CDR1 is MDHEN, CDR2 SYDVKM. Trimming removed 2 bases at V and 0 bases at J, with 11 bases between. CDR3 amino acids: CASSLPTGYSNQPQHF. CDR3 bases: TGTGCCAGCAGTTTACCTACAGGGTATAGCAATCAGCCCCAGCATTTT. The whole variable domain, remainder taken from reference TRBV28 and TRBJ1-5, is DVKVTQSSRYLVKRTGEKVFLECVQDMDHENMFWYRQDPGLGLRLIYFSYDVKMKEKGDIPEGYSVSREKKERFSLILESASTNQTSMYLCASSLPTGYSNQPQHFGDGTRLSIL.

The chain carries TRBV3-1 (or the pseudogene TRBV3-2) and TRBJ2-5, with TRBD1 matching 11 bases. CDR3 length: 19 amino acids. Germline assignment: CDR1 LGHDT and CDR2 YNNKEL (reference sequence). The junction had 13 bases not matched to a gene; V was cut back by 3 bases and J by 1 base. CDR3 sequence reads: CASSQEDRGRATFQETQYF. CDR3 in DNA: TGTGCCAGCAGCCAGGAGGACAGGGGGCGTGCGACGTTCCAAGAGACCCAGTACTTC.

The chain has TRBV6-6 and TRBJ2-2; D is undetermined. Deletions cut 8 bases from V and 4 bases from J, with 11 bases between. Germline V gene lookup returns CDR1 MNHNY and CDR2 SVGAGI (reference sequence). The CDR3 length is 13 residues. CDR3 nucleotide sequence: TGTGCCAGCGGGCAGGTCGGCACCGGGGAGCTGTTTTTT. Amino acid sequence: CASGQVGTGELFF.

The chain couples TRBV12-5 to TRBJ1-2; maybe TRBD1 (6 bases). This CDR3 region has 15 residues. The germline gives CDR1 LGHNT, CDR2 FRNRAP. V lost 1 base and J lost 2, with 11 bases in between. This CDR3 reads CASGLAGQRNYGYTF. The CDR3 DNA is TGTGCTAGTGGTTTGGCCGGACAGAGGAACTATGGCTACACCTTC.

This chain joins TRBV15 and TRBJ2-1; 12 nucleotides line up with TRBD2. There are 16 residues in the CDR3. From germline, CDR1 is LNHNV and CDR2 YYDKDF (reference sequence). With 0 bases clipped from V and 8 bases from J, the junction kept 5 bases outside the gene matches. The CDR3 DNA reads as TGTGCCACCAGCAGAGACCTAGCGGGAGGGCATGATGAGCAGTTCTTC. It yields the protein CATSRDLAGGHDEQFF.

The V call is TRBV7-8, the J call TRBJ1-1; 7 bases are a match to TRBD1. Trimming took 3 bases from V and 2 from J; bases not matched to a gene: 3. This CDR3 region has 14 residues. Per germline, CDR1 SGHVS and CDR2 FQNEAQ. CDR3 region: CASSFGQANTEAFF. In DNA, the CDR3 is TGTGCCAGCAGCTTCGGACAGGCCAACACTGAAGCTTTCTTT.

This clone has only a few counts. V gene TRBV10-3 combines with J gene TRBJ1-2; 10 bases map to TRBD1. The V and J ends lost 7 bases and 6 bases, in that order; junction bases with no gene match: 5. The V gene's germline CDR1 is ENHRY and CDR2 SYGVKD. The CDR3 is 13 amino acids. CDR3 amino acids: CAIKGTGEDGYTF. The CDR3 DNA reads TGTGCCATCAAAGGGACAGGGGAGGATGGCTACACCTTC.

The rearrangement uses TRBV6-6 and TRBJ2-7; 9 bases agree with TRBD2. The V gene end was trimmed by 4 bases and the J gene end by 3 bases; junction bases not matched to a gene: 4. The germline V gene encodes CDR1 MNHNY and CDR2 SVGAGI (reference sequence). The CDR3 totals 14 residues. This chain's CDR3 is CASSSRGGLYEQYF. The CDR3 nucleotides read TGTGCCAGCAGTTCGCGGGGGGGCCTCTACGAGCAGTACTTC.

The V gene is TRBV11-3, the J gene TRBJ2-7; 7 bases are shared with TRBD2. This CDR3 region has 16 residues. Germline V gene lookup returns CDR1 SGHNT and CDR2 YENEEA. The trim removed 5 bases at V and 0 bases at J, leaving 10 bases unmatched. CDR3 in amino acids: CASSQRTSASSYEQYF. CDR3 sequence (DNA): TGTGCCAGCAGCCAAAGGACTAGTGCGAGCTCCTACGAGCAGTACTTC. Complete variable domain (other parts from reference TRBV11-3 and TRBJ2-7): EAGVVQSPRYKIIEKKQPVAFWCNPISGHNTLYWYLQNLGQGPELLIRYENEEAVDDSQLPKDRFSAERLKGVDSTLKIQPAELGDSAVYLCASSQRTSASSYEQYFGPGTRLTVT.

The J gene is TRBJ2-5, the V gene TRBV15; D remains ambiguous. Deletions cut 0 bases from V and 1 base from J, with 9 bases between. Germline V gene data show CDR1 as LNHNV and CDR2 as YYDKDF (reference sequence). The CDR3 runs 15 residues. The CDR3 reads CATSRERRGQETQYF. The CDR3 nucleotides are TGTGCCACCAGCAGAGAGCGGAGAGGCCAAGAGACCCAGTACTTC.